This entry features one TCR beta chain sequence. Its antigen remains unidentified. The germline gives CDR1 SEHNR, CDR2 FQNEAQ (reference sequence). Trimming took off 6 bases at V and 5 bases at J, with 16 bases between the two ends. The CDR3 consists of 14 residues. The data were obtained in a study of T cell responses to AZD1222 COVID-19 vaccine. At the level of the study: Pooling covered second doses at about 4 or about 12 weeks. Study-wide points: The span of vaccine-associated CD4 TCRs extended across spike, with dominance at 160-218 and 743-854. Repertoires were collected only later (after the peak T cell response had occurred). Recipients of AZD1222 seropositive at baseline numbered only five or six.

Sequencing used immunoSEQ multiplex PCR; TCRdb keeps in-frame clones, though not all of them. The sample consists of roughly 93,000 clones, roughly 85% of them appearing once. The chain couples TRBV7-9 to TRBJ2-5; D gene ambiguous. Here the sequenced sample was peripheral blood, taken on day 0 of AZD1222 vaccination. The TCR was taken from an adult in good health. The CDR3 region is CASRDPLNGETQYF. The CDR3 DNA reads as TGTGCCAGCAGGGACCCCCTAAACGGGGAGACCCAGTACTTC. Supplemented by reference TRBV7-9 and TRBJ2-5, the full variable domain reads DTGVSQNPRHKITKRGQNVTFRCDPISEHNRLYWYRQTLGQGPEFLTYFQNEAQLEKSRLLSDRFSAERPKGSFSTLEIQRTEQGDSAMYLCASRDPLNGETQYFGPGTRLLVL.